Listed below are T cell receptor beta chains from one sample, sequenced in a study of Graves' ophthalmopathy and Graves' hyperthyroidism. TCRdb analysed the multiplex PCR reads with MiXCR anew, one entry per CDR3 protein. The table has a few hundred thousand distinct CDR3 sequences, less than 45% seen once; the top ten hold about 4.2%. The sample taken for sequencing was peripheral blood or thyroid tissue (not recorded which). The receptors were gathered from an adult man with Graves' hyperthyroidism. CDR3s include the opening cysteine and the closing phenylalanine or tryptophan. D genes are given only for firm matches. Clone size is not always given. Where it is, it says once, few, many or a class for expanded clones.

cdr3_aa	cdr3_nt	clone_size	v_call	d_call	j_call
CSARDPGQGSFSEAFF	TGCAGTGCTAGAGATCCCGGACAGGGAAGTTTTTCTGAAGCTTTCTTT	few	TRBV20-1	TRBD1	TRBJ1-1
CASSLEGGAYNSPLHF	TGTGCCAGCAGCTTAGAAGGGGGCGCCTATAATTCACCCCTCCACTTT	-	TRBV5-1	TRBD1	TRBJ1-6
CASSLDRLTGELFF	TGTGCCAGCAGCTTGGACAGGCTCACCGGGGAGCTGTTTTTT	few	TRBV6-5	TRBD1	TRBJ2-2
CASSWPGQGVHEQFF	TGTGCCAGCAGCTGGCCGGGACAGGGGGTACATGAGCAGTTCTTC	-	TRBV7-2	TRBD1	TRBJ2-1
CSVVSGQGTFTANYGYTF	TGCAGCGTTGTTTCGGGACAGGGAACATTCACAGCTAACTATGGCTACACCTTC	-	TRBV29-1	TRBD1	TRBJ1-2
CAWSVGTYSNQPQHF	TGTGCCTGGAGTGTGGGGACATATAGCAATCAGCCCCAGCATTTT	few	TRBV30	-	TRBJ1-5
CASGPSGTTYEQYF	TGTGCCAGCGGGCCTAGCGGGACTACCTACGAGCAGTACTTC	many	TRBV12-3/TRBV12-4	TRBD2	TRBJ2-7
CASSLDGTGDHEQYF	TGTGCCAGCAGTTTGGACGGGACAGGGGACCACGAGCAGTACTTC	-	TRBV7-9	TRBD1	TRBJ2-7
CASSMDRDRGYTF	TGTGCCAGTAGTATGGACAGGGATCGAGGCTACACCTTC	-	TRBV19	TRBD1	TRBJ1-2
CATSDLRSGGKETQYF	TGTGCCACCAGTGATTTAAGATCTGGGGGGAAAGAGACCCAGTACTTC	many	TRBV24-1	-	TRBJ2-5
CASSRWGVGEAQPQHF	TGTGCCAGCAGCCGATGGGGGGTGGGGGAAGCCCAGCCCCAGCATTTT	-	TRBV7-9	-	TRBJ1-5
CATSDARAPKDETQYF	TGTGCCACCAGTGATGCCCGGGCCCCAAAGGATGAGACCCAGTACTTC	many	TRBV24-1	-	TRBJ2-5
CSGAGVAYNEQYF	TGCAGCGGGGCAGGGGTGGCCTACAATGAGCAGTACTTC	-	TRBV29-1	-	TRBJ2-7
CASSQINEGNEQYF	TGTGCCAGCAGCCAAATAAACGAGGGCAACGAGCAGTACTTC	-	TRBV7-9	-	TRBJ2-7
CSALLDRGHSIYEQYF	TGCAGTGCCCTTCTGGACAGGGGGCATTCCATCTACGAGCAGTACTTC	many	TRBV20-1	TRBD1	TRBJ2-7
CASRFGQGANREAFF	TGTGCCAGCAGGTTTGGACAGGGGGCTAATAGGGAAGCTTTCTTT	few	TRBV7-9	TRBD1	TRBJ1-1
CASRTGTEDNTGELFF	TGTGCCAGCAGAACCGGGACAGAGGATAACACCGGGGAGCTGTTTTTT	-	TRBV2	TRBD1	TRBJ2-2
CAWSVQGRVPEAFF	TGTGCCTGGAGTGTACAGGGCAGGGTCCCTGAAGCTTTCTTT	-	TRBV11-2	-	TRBJ1-1
CASSLVITGELFF	TGTGCCAGCAGCTTGGTGATCACCGGGGAGCTGTTTTTT	-	TRBV5-6	-	TRBJ2-2
CASSQRTGYSGANVLTF	TGTGCCAGCAGCCAAAGGACAGGGTACTCTGGGGCCAACGTCCTGACTTTC	many	TRBV14	TRBD1	TRBJ2-6
CSARDWVRETQYF	TGCAGTGCTAGAGATTGGGTACGCGAGACCCAGTACTTC	many	TRBV20-1	-	TRBJ2-5
CSVDTRDYTF	TGCAGCGTTGACACCCGTGACTACACCTTC	-	TRBV29-1	-	TRBJ1-2
CARDRLVGYEQYF	TGTGCTAGAGATCGACTAGTAGGCTACGAGCAGTACTTC	once	TRBV7-7	-	TRBJ2-7
CASSLDGGRRTGELFF	TGTGCCAGCAGCTTGGATGGGGGGAGGCGCACCGGGGAGCTGTTTTTT	-	TRBV7-9	-	TRBJ2-2
CASSLFGEKLFF	TGTGCCAGCAGTTTATTTGGGGAAAAACTGTTTTTT	many	TRBV12-3/TRBV12-4	-	TRBJ1-4
CASSQETGPAYEQYF	TGTGCCAGCAGCCAAGAGACAGGGCCCGCCTACGAGCAGTACTTC	-	TRBV7-9	TRBD1	TRBJ2-7
CARRGGGPVDGELFF	TGTGCACGCAGGGGAGGCGGACCAGTGGACGGGGAGCTGTTTTTT	-	TRBV7-9	-	TRBJ2-2
CASTGAGTANTEAFF	TGTGCCAGCACTGGGGCGGGGACGGCGAACACTGAAGCTTTCTTT	-	TRBV12-3/TRBV12-4	-	TRBJ1-1
CATSQDRDRGENEQFF	TGTGCCACCAGCCAAGACCGGGACAGGGGTGAGAATGAGCAGTTCTTC	few	TRBV24-1	TRBD1	TRBJ2-1
CSTTGKAEAFF	TGCAGTACGACAGGGAAGGCTGAAGCTTTCTTT	many	TRBV29-1	TRBD1	TRBJ1-1